Below, 18 T cell receptor beta chains from the same sample are listed, as sequenced in a study of monozygotic twins with inflammatory bowel disease. From the 5' RACE reads, TCRdb lists one entry per CDR3 protein and no DNA. In all, the sample yields 310,000 or so distinct CDR3 sequences. Specimen: blood. The source is a human donor with ulcerative colitis or Crohn's disease, or a healthy co-twin of an affected twin (not recorded which).

The chain links TRBV12-3 or TRBV12-4 to TRBJ1-6; TCRdb's D gene call, TRBD1, goes unchecked for lack of DNA. The CDR3 length is 14 residues. CDR3 loop: CASGRDRDNSPLHF.

CDR3 residues: CASRSGPGGPNEQFF. The V gene is TRBV5-1, the J gene TRBJ2-1; TCRdb calls TRBD1, which cannot be checked without DNA. The CDR3 is 15 residues long. Germline-derived CDR1 and CDR2 are SGHRS and YFSETQ.

The CDR3 region is CSVKRTSNTGELFF. The chain recombines TRBV29-1 with TRBJ2-2. CDR1 is SQVTM and CDR2 is ANQGSEA in the germline V gene. CDR3 length: 14 amino acids.

The genes are TRBV7-9 and TRBJ2-5; the TRBD2 assignment by TCRdb is unverifiable without DNA. The CDR3 sequence is 16 residues long. Germline lookup yields CDR1 SEHNR and CDR2 FQNEAQ (reference sequence). CDR3: CASSLWVILAAETQYF.

V is TRBV14 and J is TRBJ2-1; the D gene TCRdb calls, TRBD1, cannot be checked with no DNA. This CDR3 spans 17 amino acids. Germline CDR1 and CDR2: SGHDN and FVKESK. The CDR3 sequence: CASSQDPGQGRLDEQFF.

This rearrangement joins TRBV7-2 to TRBJ2-7; the D gene TCRdb calls, TRBD1, cannot be checked with no DNA. CDR3 size: 14 residues. Looked up from germline, CDR1 is SGHTA and CDR2 is FQGNSA. The CDR3 loop reads CASSLMPGTYEQYF.

The chain carries TRBV20-1 and TRBJ2-2. The CDR3 contains 13 residues. Germline V gene sequence: CDR1 DFQATT, CDR2 SNEGSKA (reference sequence). CDR3 protein: CSASQLRTGELFF.

V is TRBV29-1 and J is TRBJ2-1; TCRdb designates TRBD2, a call that cannot be tested without DNA. The germline CDR1 and CDR2 sequences are SQVTM and ANQGSEA. The CDR3 is 16 residues long. The CDR3 spells CSVVGSGGNTYNEQFF.

The J gene is TRBJ1-1, the V gene TRBV10-3; TCRdb returns TRBD1, unconfirmable since there is no DNA. CDR1 and CDR2 (germline): ENHRY, SYGVKD. The CDR3 covers 14 residues. CDR3 region: CAISRTGERTEAFF.

This chain uses TRBV5-6 with TRBJ1-1; TCRdb designates TRBD1, a call that cannot be tested without DNA. The length of the CDR3 is 15 residues. Per the germline V gene, CDR1 is SGHDT and CDR2 is YYEEEE. The CDR3 spells CASSGMTGLNTEAFF.

This chain connects TRBV13 to TRBJ2-7; TCRdb names TRBD2, which stays unverified in the absence of DNA. The length of the CDR3 is 14 residues. Germline CDR1 reads PRHDT; CDR2 reads FYEKMQ (reference sequence). The CDR3: CASTLGLGGYDQYF.

The chain is built from TRBV7-8 and TRBJ2-3; TCRdb proposes TRBD2, but this gene call is untestable without DNA. Germline-derived CDR1 and CDR2 are SGHVS and FQNEAQ. The CDR3 sequence is 18 residues long. CDR3 in amino acids: CASSLFLAGGTREDTQYF.

The V call is TRBV20-1, the J call TRBJ2-5; the TCRdb call, TRBD2, lacks DNA for checking. The CDR3 is made up of 15 amino acids. CDR1 and CDR2 from the germline V gene are DFQATT and SNEGSKA (reference sequence). The CDR3 loop is CSAVVSGSEYETQYF.

V gene TRBV5-1 combines with J gene TRBJ1-6. There are 15 residues in the CDR3. CDR1 SGHRS and CDR2 YFSETQ come from the germline V gene. The CDR3 region is CASSEGGTDNSPLHF.

The gene calls are TRBV5-1 and TRBJ1-2. CDR3 length: 13 residues. Per germline, CDR1 SGHRS and CDR2 YFSETQ. The CDR3 spells CAGSLWPREGYTF.

The chain is built from TRBV28 and TRBJ2-7; TCRdb's D call of TRBD2 is untestable without DNA. The CDR3 has 12 amino acids. Germline V gives CDR1 MDHEN, CDR2 SYDVKM. Here the CDR3 reads CASSSLVGEQYF.

The chain has TRBV19 and TRBJ2-3; TCRdb returns TRBD1, unconfirmable since there is no DNA. Germline V gene sequence: CDR1 LNHDA, CDR2 SQIVND (reference sequence). The CDR3 length is 12 residues. The CDR3 region is CASQGVSDTQYF.

The V call is TRBV15, the J call TRBJ2-5; TCRdb indicates TRBD1, and absent DNA this call remains unverified. CDR1 LNHNV and CDR2 YYDKDF come from the germline V gene (reference sequence). The CDR3 covers 16 residues. CDR3 region: CATSRYGTTVQETQYF.